Listed below are T cell receptor beta chains from one sample, sequenced in a study of T cell responses to AZD1222 COVID-19 vaccine. Libraries were prepared by immunoSEQ multiplex PCR; TCRdb keeps only in-frame clonotypes and omits some of them. The table has under 200,000 clones, about nine tenths seen once; the top ten hold approximately 1.5%. This specimen consisted of peripheral blood, obtained on day 0 of AZD1222 vaccination. The receptors were gathered from an adult in good health. Both conserved end residues are part of each CDR3. The D gene is left open where the match is weak. The size entry is marked missing in some rows and otherwise reads once, few, many or a size class.

>-|-|TRBV23-1|TRBJ2-1
TGCGCCAGCTGCATTCCCGGGACATATAACAATGAGCAGTTCTTC
CASCIPGTYNNEQFF
>TRBD2|-|TRBV5-1|TRBJ2-3
TGCGCCAGCAGGAGTAATGCGGGACTAGTCGCAGATACGCAGTATTTT
CASRSNAGLVADTQYF
>-|-|TRBV5-1|TRBJ1-6
TGCGCCAGCAAGGACGGCCTATATAATTCACCCCTCCACTTT
CASKDGLYNSPLHF
>TRBD1|-|TRBV11-3|TRBJ1-1
TGTGCCAGCAGCCCGGAACCCCGACAGGGGGGTGAGTTC
CASSPEPRQGGEF
>-|once|TRBV20-1|TRBJ2-7
TGCAGTGCTAGTACCGGGACACAAAGGACCTACGAGCAGTACTTC
CSASTGTQRTYEQYF
>-|-|TRBV16|TRBJ2-3
TGTGCCAGCAGCCGTCAATGGACCACAGATACGCAGTATTTT
CASSRQWTTDTQYF
>TRBD1|-|TRBV6-6|TRBJ2-4
TGTGCCAGCAGCCAGGGGGCAGGGGCCAAAAACATTCAGTACTTC
CASSQGAGAKNIQYF
>-|few|TRBV24-1|TRBJ1-2
TGTGCCACCAGTGTCCAGGGTTATGGCTACACCTTC
CATSVQGYGYTF
>-|-|TRBV9|TRBJ2-1
TGTGCCAGCAACGGGGGTTTGAAAGACAATGAGCAGTTCTTC
CASNGGLKDNEQFF
>TRBD1|few|TRBV25-1|TRBJ1-1
TGTGCCAGCAGAAGGACAGGGTCGATGAACACTGAAGCTTTCTTT
CASRRTGSMNTEAFF
>-|-|TRBV27|TRBJ1-2
TGTGCCAGCAGCAAAAATGACAGGCTTGGGGGCTACACCTTC
CASSKNDRLGGYTF
>TRBD2|once|TRBV5-4|TRBJ2-2
TGTGCCAGCAGCACCCGGCCGATAGCGGGGTGGAGCACCGGGGAGCTGTTTTTT
CASSTRPIAGWSTGELFF
>-|-|TRBV28|TRBJ1-2
TGTGCCAGCAGCCGTGGGGGCAACTATGGCTACACCTTC
CASSRGGNYGYTF
>-|-|TRBV7-3|TRBJ2-4
TGTGCCAGCAGCTCCAAAGGCGAAAACATTCAGTACTTC
CASSSKGENIQYF
>-|-|TRBV30|TRBJ1-1
TGTGCCTGGAGTGTCGGGTCGGGGAACACTGAAGCTTTCTTT
CAWSVGSGNTEAFF
>-|-|TRBV4-3|TRBJ1-1
TGCGCCAGCAGCCAAGATTGGTTGGGTTCCATGAACACTGAAGCTTTCTTT
CASSQDWLGSMNTEAFF
>-|-|TRBV29-1|TRBJ1-1
TGCAGCGTCAGGGTAGCTGAAGCTTTCTTT
CSVRVAEAFF
>-|-|TRBV2|TRBJ1-1
TGTGCCAGCAGTGCTACGAATCTGGACACTGAAGCTTTCTTT
CASSATNLDTEAFF
>-|-|TRBV5-1|TRBJ1-2
TGCGCCAGCTCCGGCAGTCAAAACTATGGCTACACCTTC
CASSGSQNYGYTF
>TRBD1|-|TRBV5-4|TRBJ1-4
TGTGCCAGCAGCTCGGGACAGACGGGGGAAAAACTGTTTTTT
CASSSGQTGEKLFF
>-|-|TRBV5-1|TRBJ1-4
TGCGCCAGCAGCTTAAGGTCTCCTGGCACTAATGAAAAACTGTTTTTT
CASSLRSPGTNEKLFF
>-|-|TRBV7-3|TRBJ2-7
TGTGCCAGCAGCTTCCTACAGCGGTACGAGCAGTACTTC
CASSFLQRYEQYF
>-|-|TRBV7-7|TRBJ2-2
TGTGCTAGCAGCCCCCGCGGGGGACAGATAACCGGGGAGCTGTTTTTT
CASSPRGGQITGELFF
>-|-|TRBV5-1|TRBJ1-5
TGCGCCAGCAGCTTGGAGGGCAGGGGCGATCAGCCCCAGCATTTT
CASSLEGRGDQPQHF
>TRBD2|-|TRBV9|TRBJ2-1
TGTGCCAGCAGCGTTGGAGGACTAGCGGGGGGTGAGCAGTTCTTC
CASSVGGLAGGEQFF
>-|-|TRBV6-4|TRBJ1-4
TGTGCCAGCAGGGCAGCGCTTAATGAAAAACTGTTTTTT
CASRAALNEKLFF
>TRBD1|-|TRBV27|TRBJ2-5
TGTGCCAGCAGCCGATTGACAGGGGACCAAGAGACCCAGTACTTC
CASSRLTGDQETQYF
>TRBD2|many|TRBV3-1/TRBV3-2|TRBJ2-7
TGTGCCAGCAGCCAACCGGGACTACTATCCTACGAGCAGTACTTC
CASSQPGLLSYEQYF
>TRBD1|-|TRBV7-8|TRBJ1-2
TGTGCCAGCAGCTTAGCGGTACAGGGGGATAACTATGGCTACACCTTC
CASSLAVQGDNYGYTF
>-|-|TRBV27|TRBJ1-4
TGTGCCAGCAGTTTGGGGGGAGGCATTTATGAAAAACTGTTTTTT
CASSLGGGIYEKLFF
>-|-|TRBV7-2|TRBJ2-7
TGTGCCAGCAGCTTAGTAGCGACGGGCTACGAGCAGTACTTC
CASSLVATGYEQYF
>TRBD1|-|TRBV13|TRBJ2-7
TGTGCCAGCAGCTTGAAACCTGGGACAGGGAGCTACGAGCAGTACTTC
CASSLKPGTGSYEQYF
>TRBD2|-|TRBV28|TRBJ2-3
TGTGCCAGCAGTTTAGCGGGGGACGGTGGTACAGATACGCAGTATTTT
CASSLAGDGGTDTQYF
>-|few|TRBV6-6|TRBJ1-5
TGTGCCAGCAGTGGATCCTTCGGGACGGCGTATAGCAATCAGCCCCAGCATTTT
CASSGSFGTAYSNQPQHF
>TRBD1|-|TRBV15|TRBJ2-1
TGTGCCACCAGCAGAGATGGGACAGCTTACAATGAGCAGTTCTTC
CATSRDGTAYNEQFF
>-|-|TRBV7-8|TRBJ1-5
TGTGCCAGCAGCTTAGATGGGGGAAATCTCAATCAGCCCCAGCATTTT
CASSLDGGNLNQPQHF
>TRBD1|-|TRBV27|TRBJ1-1
TGTGCCAGCAGAGGGGGCGGAACTGAAGCTTTCTTT
CASRGGGTEAFF
>-|-|TRBV14|TRBJ2-4
TGTGCCAGCAGCCAAGTGGTGGCAGGGGGGATTCAGTACTTC
CASSQVVAGGIQYF
>-|-|TRBV29-1|TRBJ1-4
TGCAGCGCATCCGGGACTGCAAATGAAAAACTGTTTTTT
CSASGTANEKLFF
>TRBD2|-|TRBV10-1|TRBJ2-1
TGCGCCAGCAGTGTCCCGGGTTGGCGGGGGATGTTCTTC
CASSVPGWRGMFF
>-|few|TRBV20-1|TRBJ1-2
TGCAGTGCTAGTAATATCTTGCAGGGAAGCCTCGGAAGCTATGGCTACACCTTC
CSASNILQGSLGSYGYTF
>-|-|TRBV3-1/TRBV3-2|TRBJ2-7
TGTGCCAGCAGCCAAGGAACACCCTCCTACGAGCAGTACTTC
CASSQGTPSYEQYF
>-|-|TRBV29-1|TRBJ1-1
TGCAGCGTTGAAGGCAGATTGAACACTGAAGCTTTCTTT
CSVEGRLNTEAFF
>-|-|TRBV7-2|TRBJ2-3
TGTGCCAGCAGCTTAGTCGCGGGGATGGGCACAGATACGCAGTATTTT
CASSLVAGMGTDTQYF
>-|-|TRBV7-9|TRBJ1-6
TGTGCCAGCAGCCCCAGGGATGGTAATTCACCCCTCCACTTT
CASSPRDGNSPLHF
>-|-|TRBV5-1|TRBJ2-5
TGCGCCAGCAGCTTGGTATCCGGTGAGGAGACCCAGTACTTC
CASSLVSGEETQYF
>-|-|TRBV4-1|TRBJ1-5
TGCGCCAGCAGCATCTTCTGGGCAGGGCTCGGCAATCAGCCCCAGCATTTT
CASSIFWAGLGNQPQHF
>-|-|TRBV4-1|TRBJ2-3
TGCGCCAGCAGCCTAGCACGGGAGACGCAGTATTTT
CASSLARETQYF